The clone carrying this TCR beta chain was observed a handful of times. Its target is unknown. Via MiXCR, TCRdb re-called the 5' RACE reads, giving one row per CDR3 protein. The repertoire has just under 650,000 distinct CDR3 sequences, just over 7% of them found once; the top ten carry roughly 1.5%. This record belongs to a study of identical twins. Study observations and caveats: Interpretation of the results relied on cross-sectional statistical analysis and not on following the same donors. Twins' excess sharing was less marked for out-of-frame beta sequences.

The CDR3 extends over 18 amino acids. The ends lost 5 bases at V and 1 base at J; junction bases unmatched: 12. The same data also contributed to another study, on yellow fever vaccine responses in identical twins.

This chain joins TRBV12-3 or TRBV12-4 and TRBJ2-2, with TRBD2 matching over 8 bases. The TCR comes from a woman under 30 in good health. Sequences were obtained from PBMCs. CDR3 protein: CASSAWGQRGLNTGELFF. For the CDR3, the DNA is TGTGCCAGCAGTGCCTGGGGCCAGCGGGGGTTGAACACCGGGGAGCTGTTTTTT.